This T cell receptor beta chain originates from a study of blood T cell repertoires in COVID-19 (dated by TCRdb to the early 2020s). Turning to the overall study: Collaborator samples came from the United States, Italy and Spain and covered acute and convalescent phases of COVID-19. The repertoires were released in a freely available public database meant as a resource for research on the immune response to SARS-CoV-2. Samples came from the ongoing ImmuneRACE study (first 160 participants) plus 1,254 subjects from 6 global collaborators. Subjects who had been exposed to COVID-19, were actively infected with it, or had recovered from it provided the deeply sampled blood TCRbeta repertoires that made up the dataset. Sample metadata almost always included a de-identified subject ID, COVID-19 status, age in years and sex. The material from the prospective study consisted of cDNA or gDNA derived from T cells, B-cell-depleted T cells, or PBMCs. Where HLA class I and class II types were available, the types were taken from metadata supplied by the sample provider, not from assay-based typing.

What the work shows at the level of the full study, not this receptor alone: The quantity of clinical and demographic metadata differed by source and by participant and was supplied without curation.

This clone has just one count. The antigen this receptor binds is unknown. Base qualities are missing; no much larger clone stands one base away. Based on the germline V gene, the CDR1 and CDR2 sequences are KGHSY and FQNENV. There are 18 amino acids in the CDR3, from cysteine to phenylalanine inclusive. Only the CDR3 part of the read is kept: 54 bases, read in frame from the first base. The V end gives up 4 bases and the J end 2 bases, leaving 8 bases in the junction not matched to a gene. Each collaborating institution followed its own protocols to collect whole blood in K2EDTA tubes. Collaborator samples were shipped for TCRbeta analysis as frozen whole blood, isolated PBMCs, or DNA extracted from either sample type. TCRbeta CDR3 regions were amplified from genomic DNA using the immunoSEQ Assay, a bias-controlled multiplex PCR. The authors' pipeline ran thus. Within the assay, amplification of reference gene primers was used to estimate how many nucleated cells each sample contained. To quantify the absolute abundance of each unique TCRbeta CDR3 rearrangement, sequence reads were collapsed and filtered. Productive Simpson clonality was computed per sample as the square root of Simpson's diversity index over productive rearrangements. Sourced from immuneACCESS, this table was stored by TCRdb with only in-frame sequences that have V and J called. A share of the clones is absent; for the studies checked, an unresolved V gene accounts for under half, and the remainder has no known explanation. V, J and clone size derive from that table, while D and trimming were established from the DNA sequence. Within this sample are under 200,000 clones, with about 89% of them counted one time only. The ten top clones hold 2.5% to 4% of the sample.

The sequence is built from TRBV16 and TRBJ2-3, with 14 central nucleotides matching TRBD2. Sequencing used peripheral blood. This receptor was taken from a man aged 70 or older with acute or convalescent COVID-19. The CDR3 is CASSLEEGLAGATDTQYF. The nucleotide sequence is TGTGCCAGCAGCCTAGAGGAGGGACTAGCGGGAGCCACAGATACGCAGTATTTT.